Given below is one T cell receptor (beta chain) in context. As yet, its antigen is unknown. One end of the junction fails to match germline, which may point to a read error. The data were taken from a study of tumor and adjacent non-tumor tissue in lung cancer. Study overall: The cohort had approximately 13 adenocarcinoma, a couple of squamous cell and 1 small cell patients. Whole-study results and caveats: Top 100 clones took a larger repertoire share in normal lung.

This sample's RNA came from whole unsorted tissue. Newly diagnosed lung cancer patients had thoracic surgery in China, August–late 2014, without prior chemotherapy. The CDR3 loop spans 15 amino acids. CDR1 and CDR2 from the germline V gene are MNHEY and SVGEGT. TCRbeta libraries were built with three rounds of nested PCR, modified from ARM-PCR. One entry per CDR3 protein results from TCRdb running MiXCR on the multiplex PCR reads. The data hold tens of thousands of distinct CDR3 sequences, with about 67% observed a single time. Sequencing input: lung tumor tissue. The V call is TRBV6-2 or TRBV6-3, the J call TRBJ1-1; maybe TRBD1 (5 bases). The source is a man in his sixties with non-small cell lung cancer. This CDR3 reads CVSSYGTGVNTEAFF. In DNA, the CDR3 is TGTGTCAGCAGTTACGGGACGGGGGTTAACACTGAAGCTTTCTTT.